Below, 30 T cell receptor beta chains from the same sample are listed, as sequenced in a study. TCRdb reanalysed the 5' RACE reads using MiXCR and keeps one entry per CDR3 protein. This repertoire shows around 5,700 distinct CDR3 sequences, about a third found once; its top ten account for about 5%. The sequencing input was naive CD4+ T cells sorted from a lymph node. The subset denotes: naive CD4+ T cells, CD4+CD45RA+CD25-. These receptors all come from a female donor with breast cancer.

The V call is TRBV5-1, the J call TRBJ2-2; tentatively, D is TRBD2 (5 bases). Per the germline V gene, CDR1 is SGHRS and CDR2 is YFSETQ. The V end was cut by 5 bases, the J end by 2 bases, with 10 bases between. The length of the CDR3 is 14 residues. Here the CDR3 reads CASREGSNTGELFF. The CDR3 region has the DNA TGCGCCAGCAGAGAGGGCTCCAACACCGGGGAGCTGTTTTTT.

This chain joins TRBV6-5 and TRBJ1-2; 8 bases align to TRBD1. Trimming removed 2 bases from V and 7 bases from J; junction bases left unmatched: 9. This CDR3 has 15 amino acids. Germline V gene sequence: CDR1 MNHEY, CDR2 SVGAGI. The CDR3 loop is CASSYKGRGLGGYTF. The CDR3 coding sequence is TGTGCCAGCAGTTACAAGGGCAGGGGGCTTGGTGGCTACACCTTC.

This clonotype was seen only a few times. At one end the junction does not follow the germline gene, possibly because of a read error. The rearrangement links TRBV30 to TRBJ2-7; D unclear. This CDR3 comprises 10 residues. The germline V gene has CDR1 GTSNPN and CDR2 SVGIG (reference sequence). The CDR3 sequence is CAWSVGRISF. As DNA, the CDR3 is TGTGCCTGGAGTGTAGGGCGGATCTCCTTC.

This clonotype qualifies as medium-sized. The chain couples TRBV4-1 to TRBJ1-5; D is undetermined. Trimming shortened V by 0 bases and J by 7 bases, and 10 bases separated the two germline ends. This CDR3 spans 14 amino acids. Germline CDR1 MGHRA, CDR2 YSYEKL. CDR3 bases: TGCGCCAGCAGCCAAGAGCCAGTGGAGCAGCCCCAGCATTTT. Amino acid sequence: CASSQEPVEQPQHF.

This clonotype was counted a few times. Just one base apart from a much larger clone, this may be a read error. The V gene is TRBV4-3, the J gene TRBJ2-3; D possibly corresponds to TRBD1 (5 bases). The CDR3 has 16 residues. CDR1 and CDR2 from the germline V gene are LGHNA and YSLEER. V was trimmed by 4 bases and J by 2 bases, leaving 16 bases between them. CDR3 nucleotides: TGCGCCAGCAGCCCCACCGAAGGGGAAGACACAGATACGCAGTATTTT. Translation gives CASSPTEGEDTDTQYF.

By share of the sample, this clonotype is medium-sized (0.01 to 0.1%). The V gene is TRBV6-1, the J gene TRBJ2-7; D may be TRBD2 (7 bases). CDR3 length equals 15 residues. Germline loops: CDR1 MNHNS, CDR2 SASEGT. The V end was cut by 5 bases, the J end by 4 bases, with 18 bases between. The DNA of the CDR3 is TGTGCCAGCAGTCGGGACGGGGGGCAGGGGTACGAGCAGTACTTC. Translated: CASSRDGGQGYEQYF.

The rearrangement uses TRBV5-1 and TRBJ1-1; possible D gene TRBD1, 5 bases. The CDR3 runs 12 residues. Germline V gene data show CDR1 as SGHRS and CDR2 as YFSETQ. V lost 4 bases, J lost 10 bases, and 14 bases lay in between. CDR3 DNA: TGCGCCAGCAGCCCGGGTGGCGGGGGAGCTTTCTTT. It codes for CASSPGGGGAFF.

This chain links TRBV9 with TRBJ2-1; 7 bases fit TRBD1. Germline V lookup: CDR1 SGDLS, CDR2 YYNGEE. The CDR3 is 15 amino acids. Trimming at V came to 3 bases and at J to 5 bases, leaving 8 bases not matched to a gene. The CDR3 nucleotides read TGTGCCAGCAGCGCGAGGACAGGCTACCACAATGAGCAGTTCTTC. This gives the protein CASSARTGYHNEQFF.

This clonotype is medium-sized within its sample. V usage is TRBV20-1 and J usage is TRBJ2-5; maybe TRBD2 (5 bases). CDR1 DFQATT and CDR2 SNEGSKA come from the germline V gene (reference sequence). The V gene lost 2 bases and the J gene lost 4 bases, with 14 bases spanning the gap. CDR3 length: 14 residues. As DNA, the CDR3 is TGCAGTGCTAGATCGTGGAGGCAGCTAGAGACCCAGTACTTC. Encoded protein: CSARSWRQLETQYF.

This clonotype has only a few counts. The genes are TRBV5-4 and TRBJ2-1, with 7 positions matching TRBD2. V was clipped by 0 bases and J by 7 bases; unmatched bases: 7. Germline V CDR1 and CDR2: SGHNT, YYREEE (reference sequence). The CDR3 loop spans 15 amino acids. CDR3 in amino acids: CASSLAGTTFNEQFF. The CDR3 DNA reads TGTGCCAGCAGCTTGGCCGGGACTACTTTTAATGAGCAGTTCTTC.

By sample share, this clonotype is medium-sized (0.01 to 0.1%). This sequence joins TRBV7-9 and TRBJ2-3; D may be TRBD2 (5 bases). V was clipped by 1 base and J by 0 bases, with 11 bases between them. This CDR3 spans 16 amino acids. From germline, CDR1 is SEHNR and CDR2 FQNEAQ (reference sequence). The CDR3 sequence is CASSLGVGVSTDTQYF. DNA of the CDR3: TGTGCCAGCAGCTTAGGGGTCGGGGTTAGCACAGATACGCAGTATTTT.

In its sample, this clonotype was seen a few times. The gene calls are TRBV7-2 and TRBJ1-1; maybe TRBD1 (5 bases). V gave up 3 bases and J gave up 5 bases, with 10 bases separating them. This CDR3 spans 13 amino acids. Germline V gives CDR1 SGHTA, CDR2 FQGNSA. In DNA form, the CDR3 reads TGTGCCAGCAGCTTCCAGGGTGGGACTGAAGCTTTCTTT. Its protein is CASSFQGGTEAFF. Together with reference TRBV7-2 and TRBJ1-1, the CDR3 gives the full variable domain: GAGVSQSPSNKVTEKGKDVELRCDPISGHTALYWYRQSLGQGLEFLIYFQGNSAPDKSGLPSDRFSAERTGGSVSTLTIQRTQQEDSAVYLCASSFQGGTEAFFGQGTRLTVV.

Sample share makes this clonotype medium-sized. CDR3 in DNA: TGTGCCAGCAGTGACCGGGGGGGCTCCTACAATGAGCAGTTCTTC. This codes for CASSDRGGSYNEQFF. V gene TRBV6-4 combines with J gene TRBJ2-1, with 8 bases fitting TRBD2. Trimming cost V 2 bases and J 0 bases; bases outside gene matches: 0. CDR1 and CDR2 (germline): MRHNA, SNTAGT. The CDR3 spans 15 residues.

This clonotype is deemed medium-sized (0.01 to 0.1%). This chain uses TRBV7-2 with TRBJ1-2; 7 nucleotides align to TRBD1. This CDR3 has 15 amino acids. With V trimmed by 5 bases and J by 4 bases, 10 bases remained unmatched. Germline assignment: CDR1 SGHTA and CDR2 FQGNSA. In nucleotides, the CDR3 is TGTGCCAGCAGCGTAACGACAGGGTTATCCTATGGCTACACCTTC. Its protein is CASSVTTGLSYGYTF. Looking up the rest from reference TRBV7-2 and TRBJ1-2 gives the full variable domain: GAGVSQSPSNKVTEKGKDVELRCDPISGHTALYWYRQSLGQGLEFLIYFQGNSAPDKSGLPSDRFSAERTGGSVSTLTIQRTQQEDSAVYLCASSVTTGLSYGYTFGSGTRLTVV.

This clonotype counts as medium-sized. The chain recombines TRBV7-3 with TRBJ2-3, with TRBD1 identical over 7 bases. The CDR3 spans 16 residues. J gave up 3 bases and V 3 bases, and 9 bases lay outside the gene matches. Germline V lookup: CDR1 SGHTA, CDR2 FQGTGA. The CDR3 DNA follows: TGTGCCAGCAGCTTGGGAGACAGGGCGGGTACAGATACGCAGTATTTT. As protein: CASSLGDRAGTDTQYF.

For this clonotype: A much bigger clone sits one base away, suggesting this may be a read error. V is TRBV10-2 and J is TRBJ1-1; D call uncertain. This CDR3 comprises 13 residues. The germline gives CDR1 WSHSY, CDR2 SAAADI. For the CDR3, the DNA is TGCGCCAGCAGCGAGGAGATGAACACTGATGCTTTCTTT. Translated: CASSEEMNTDAFF.

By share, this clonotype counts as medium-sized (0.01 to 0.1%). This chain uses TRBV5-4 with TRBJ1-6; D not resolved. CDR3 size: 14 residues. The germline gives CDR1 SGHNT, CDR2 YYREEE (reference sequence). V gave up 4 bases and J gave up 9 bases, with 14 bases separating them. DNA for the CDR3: TGTGCCAGCAGCATCTCATGGGATTCTTCACCCCTCCACTTT. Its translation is CASSISWDSSPLHF.

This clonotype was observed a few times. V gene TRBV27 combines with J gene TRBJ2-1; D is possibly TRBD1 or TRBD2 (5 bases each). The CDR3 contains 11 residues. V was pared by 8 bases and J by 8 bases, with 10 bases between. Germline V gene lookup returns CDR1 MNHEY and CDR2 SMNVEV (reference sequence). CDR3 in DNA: TGTGCCAGCCCCCTGGGGGATGAGCAGTTCTTC. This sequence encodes CASPLGDEQFF.

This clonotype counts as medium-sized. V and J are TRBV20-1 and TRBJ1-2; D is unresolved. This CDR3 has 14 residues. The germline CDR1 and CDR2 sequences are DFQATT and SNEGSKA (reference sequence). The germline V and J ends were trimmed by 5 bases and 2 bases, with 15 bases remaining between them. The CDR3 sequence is CSAPRQAFNYGYTF. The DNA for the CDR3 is TGCAGTGCTCCTCGGCAGGCCTTCAACTATGGCTACACCTTC.

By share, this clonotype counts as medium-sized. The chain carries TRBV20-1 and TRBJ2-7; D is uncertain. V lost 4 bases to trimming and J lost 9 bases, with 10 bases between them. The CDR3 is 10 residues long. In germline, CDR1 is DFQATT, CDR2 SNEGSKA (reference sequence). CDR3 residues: CSATRRGQYF. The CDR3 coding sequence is TGCAGTGCTACACGGCGAGGGCAGTACTTC.

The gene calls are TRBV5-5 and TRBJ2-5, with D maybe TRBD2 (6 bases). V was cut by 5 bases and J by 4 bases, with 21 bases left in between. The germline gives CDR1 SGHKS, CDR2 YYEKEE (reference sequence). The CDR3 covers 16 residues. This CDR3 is CASSQRPEGWGETQYF. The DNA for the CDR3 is TGTGCCAGCAGTCAGCGGCCGGAGGGATGGGGAGAGACCCAGTACTTC.

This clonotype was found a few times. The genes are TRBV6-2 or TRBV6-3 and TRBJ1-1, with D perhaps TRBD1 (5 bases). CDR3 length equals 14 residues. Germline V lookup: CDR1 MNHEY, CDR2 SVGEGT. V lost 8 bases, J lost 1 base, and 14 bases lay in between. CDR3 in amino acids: CASLADTANTEAFF. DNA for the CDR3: TGTGCCAGCCTCGCGGACACCGCGAACACTGAAGCTTTCTTT.

The CDR3 region has the DNA TGCGCCAGCGGACAGGACTATGGCTACACCTTC. Translation: CASGQDYGYTF. The rearrangement uses TRBV5-1 and TRBJ1-2; 7 bases are a match to TRBD1. V lost 7 bases to trimming and J lost 3 bases; unmatched junction nucleotides: 0. Germline V gene lookup returns CDR1 SGHRS and CDR2 YFSETQ. This CDR3 has 11 amino acids.

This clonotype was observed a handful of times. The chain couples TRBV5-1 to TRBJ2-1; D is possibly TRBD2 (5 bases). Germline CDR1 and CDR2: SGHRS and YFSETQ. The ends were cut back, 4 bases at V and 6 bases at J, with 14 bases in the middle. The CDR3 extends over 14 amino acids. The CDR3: CASSRTSTPNEQFF. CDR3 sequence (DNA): TGCGCCAGCAGCCGGACTTCCACCCCCAATGAGCAGTTCTTC.

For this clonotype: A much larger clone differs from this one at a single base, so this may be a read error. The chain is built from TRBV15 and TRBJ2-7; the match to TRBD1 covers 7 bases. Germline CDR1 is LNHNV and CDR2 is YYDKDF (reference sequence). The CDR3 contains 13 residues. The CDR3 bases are TGTGCCGCCAGAGGCACAGGGGACTACGAGCAGTACTTC. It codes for CAARGTGDYEQYF.

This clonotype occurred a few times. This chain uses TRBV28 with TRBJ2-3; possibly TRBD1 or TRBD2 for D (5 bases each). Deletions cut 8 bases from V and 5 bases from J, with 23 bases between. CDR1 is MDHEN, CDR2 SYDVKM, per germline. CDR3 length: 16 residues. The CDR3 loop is CASEGRAGSRGDTQYF. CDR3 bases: TGTGCCAGCGAGGGGCGGGCGGGTTCCCGAGGAGATACGCAGTATTTT.

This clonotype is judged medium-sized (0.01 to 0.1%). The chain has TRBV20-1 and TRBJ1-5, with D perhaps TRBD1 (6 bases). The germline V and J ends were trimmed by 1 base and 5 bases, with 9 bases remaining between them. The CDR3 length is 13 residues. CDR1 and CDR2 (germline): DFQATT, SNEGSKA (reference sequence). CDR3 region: CSARGSGDQPQHF. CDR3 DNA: TGCAGTGCTAGAGGGTCAGGGGATCAGCCCCAGCATTTT.

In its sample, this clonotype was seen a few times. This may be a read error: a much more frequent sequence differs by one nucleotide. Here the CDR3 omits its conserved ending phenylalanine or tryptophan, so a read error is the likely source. The CDR3 bases are TGTGCCAGCAGCTTGGGACCGATCGGGGCTGAGCAGTTCCTC. This codes for CASSLGPIGAEQFL. The chain employs TRBV7-2 and TRBJ2-1, with D perhaps matching TRBD1 or TRBD2 (5 bases each). CDR1 is SGHTA, CDR2 FQGNSA, per germline. CDR3 length equals 14 residues. Trimming cost V 3 bases and J 9 bases, with 15 bases left between them.

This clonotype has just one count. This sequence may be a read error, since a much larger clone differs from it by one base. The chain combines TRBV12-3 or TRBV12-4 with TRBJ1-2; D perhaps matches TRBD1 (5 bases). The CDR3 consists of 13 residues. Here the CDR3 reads CASSTPGAYGCTF. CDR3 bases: TGTGCCAGCAGTACTCCTGGGGCCTATGGCTGCACCTTC.

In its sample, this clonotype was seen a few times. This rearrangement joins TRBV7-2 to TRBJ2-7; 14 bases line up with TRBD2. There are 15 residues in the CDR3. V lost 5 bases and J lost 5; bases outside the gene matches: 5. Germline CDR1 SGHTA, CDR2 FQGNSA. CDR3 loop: CASSMGLAGVDEQYF. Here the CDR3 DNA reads TGTGCCAGCAGCATGGGACTAGCGGGAGTCGACGAGCAGTACTTC.